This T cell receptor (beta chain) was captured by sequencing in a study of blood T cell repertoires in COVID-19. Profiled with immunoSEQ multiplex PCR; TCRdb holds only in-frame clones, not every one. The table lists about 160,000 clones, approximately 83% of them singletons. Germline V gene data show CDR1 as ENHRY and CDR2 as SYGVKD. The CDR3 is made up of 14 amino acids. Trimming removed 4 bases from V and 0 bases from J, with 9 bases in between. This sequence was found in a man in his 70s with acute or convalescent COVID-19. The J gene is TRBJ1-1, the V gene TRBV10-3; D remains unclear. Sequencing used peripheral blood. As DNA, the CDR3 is TGTGCCATCAGTGTCGACACACTGAACACTGAAGCTTTCTTT. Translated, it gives CAISVDTLNTEAFF.